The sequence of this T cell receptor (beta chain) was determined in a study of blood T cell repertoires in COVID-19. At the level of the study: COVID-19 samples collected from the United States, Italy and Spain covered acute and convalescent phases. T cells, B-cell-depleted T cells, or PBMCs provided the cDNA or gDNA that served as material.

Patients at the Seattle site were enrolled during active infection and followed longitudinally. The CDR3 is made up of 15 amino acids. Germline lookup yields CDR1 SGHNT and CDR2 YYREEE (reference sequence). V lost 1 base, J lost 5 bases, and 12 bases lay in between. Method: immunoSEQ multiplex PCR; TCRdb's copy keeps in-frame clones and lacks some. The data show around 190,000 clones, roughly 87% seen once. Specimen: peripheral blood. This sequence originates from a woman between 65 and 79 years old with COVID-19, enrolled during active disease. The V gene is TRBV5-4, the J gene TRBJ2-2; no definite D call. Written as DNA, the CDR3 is TGTGCCAGCAGCTTGAGTGGTCTAGAAACCGGGGAGCTGTTTTTT. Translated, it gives CASSLSGLETGELFF.